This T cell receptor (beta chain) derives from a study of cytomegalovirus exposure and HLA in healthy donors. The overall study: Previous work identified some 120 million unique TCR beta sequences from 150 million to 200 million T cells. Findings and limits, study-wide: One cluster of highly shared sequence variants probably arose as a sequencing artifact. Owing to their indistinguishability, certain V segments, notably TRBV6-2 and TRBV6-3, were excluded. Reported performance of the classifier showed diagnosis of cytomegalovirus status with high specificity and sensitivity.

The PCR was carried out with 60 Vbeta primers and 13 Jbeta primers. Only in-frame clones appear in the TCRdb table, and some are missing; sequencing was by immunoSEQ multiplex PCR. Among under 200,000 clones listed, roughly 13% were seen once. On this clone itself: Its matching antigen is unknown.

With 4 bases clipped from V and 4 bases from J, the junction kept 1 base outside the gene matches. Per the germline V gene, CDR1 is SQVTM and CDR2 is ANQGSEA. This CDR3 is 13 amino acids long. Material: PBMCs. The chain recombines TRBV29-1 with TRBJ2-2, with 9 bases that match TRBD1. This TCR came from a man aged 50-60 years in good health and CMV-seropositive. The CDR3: CSVGGQGTGELFF. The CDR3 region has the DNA TGCAGCGTTGGGGGACAGGGCACCGGGGAGCTGTTTTTT.